The TCR beta chain under discussion was sequenced for a study of T cell repertoires in cytomegalovirus infection. Background on the study: An indication of both CMV infection and matching HLA type came from public TCR beta signatures. Study-level findings and limits: CMV-specific HLA-C-restricted TCR beta clonotypes dominated the ex vivo response.

Germline CDR1 reads MNHEY; CDR2 reads SVGEGT. The CDR3 consists of 14 residues. MiXCR, applied by TCRdb to the reads, yields one record per CDR3 protein. The table records fewer than 200,000 distinct CDR3 sequences, about an eighth of them present only once. As regards this clonotype: Its target is unknown. Since a much larger clone is just one base distant, this may be a read error.

The clonotype originates from a human donor in good health (CMV status not recorded). Some clones in this sample may be carry-over from other donors' samples. The chain uses TRBV6-2 or TRBV6-3 and TRBJ1-1; unclear D gene. Sequencing was performed on PBMCs. The CDR3 sequence is CATSSRRLITEAFF. CDR3 DNA: TGTGCCACCAGTTCGAGGCGGTTGATAACTGAAGCTTTCTTT.